Shown below are 15 T cell receptor beta chains from a single sample sequenced in a study of control samples from healthy donors and cancer patients. Profiled with immunoSEQ multiplex PCR; TCRdb holds only in-frame clones, not every one. This sample carries 75,000 to 100,000 clones, around 88% of them seen once, and the ten largest clones take around 14%. The sequenced sample consisted of blood. The receptors derive from a man aged 25 to 45 in good health.

The genes are TRBV28 and TRBJ2-7; 9 bases are shared with TRBD1. V dropped 6 bases and J dropped 0; count of bases not matched to a gene: 3. Germline CDR1 and CDR2: MDHEN and SYDVKM. CDR3 length: 14 amino acids. The CDR3 DNA follows: TGTGCCAGCAGGAAACAGGGGGCCTCCTACGAGCAGTACTTC. Its protein product is CASRKQGASYEQYF. Looking up the rest from reference TRBV28 and TRBJ2-7 gives the full variable domain: DVKVTQSSRYLVKRTGEKVFLECVQDMDHENMFWYRQDPGLGLRLIYFSYDVKMKEKGDIPEGYSVSREKKERFSLILESASTNQTSMYLCASRKQGASYEQYFGPGTRLTVT.

In its sample, this clone was seen a few times. The chain recombines TRBV6-6 with TRBJ1-5, with D uncertain. V lost 5 bases, J lost 4 bases, and 12 bases lay in between. The CDR3 sequence is 14 residues long. Germline V CDR1 and CDR2: MNHNY, SVGAGI (reference sequence). CDR3 DNA: TGTGCCAGCAGTGCGGACGGACTTAATCAGCCCCAGCATTTT. It translates to CASSADGLNQPQHF.

The chain joins TRBV24-1 to TRBJ1-2; 7 bases are a match to TRBD1. Germline V CDR1 and CDR2: KGHDR, SFDVKD. V was clipped by 2 bases and J by 4 bases; unmatched bases: 9. The CDR3 is made up of 16 amino acids. DNA of the CDR3: TGTGCCACCAGTGATTCCTTAGCCGCAGGGGGCTATGGCTACACCTTC. It codes for CATSDSLAAGGYGYTF.

This chain joins TRBV7-8 and TRBJ1-1; D is possibly TRBD1 (6 bases). V lost 1 base to trimming and J lost 0 bases, with 18 bases between them. Per germline, CDR1 SGHVS and CDR2 FQNEAQ. The CDR3 contains 18 residues. For the CDR3, the DNA is TGTGCCAGCAGCTTAGTTTCCTCACAGGGCCGATTGAACACTGAAGCTTTCTTT. It codes for CASSLVSSQGRLNTEAFF. Looking up the rest from reference TRBV7-8 and TRBJ1-1 gives the full variable domain: GAGVSQSPRYKVAKRGQDVALRCDPISGHVSLFWYQQALGQGPEFLTYFQNEAQLDKSGLPSDRFFAERPEGSVSTLKIQRTQQEDSAVYLCASSLVSSQGRLNTEAFFGQGTRLTVV.

The chain joins TRBV3-1 (or the pseudogene TRBV3-2) to TRBJ2-5; D unclear. This CDR3 has 12 residues. The germline V and J ends were trimmed by 1 base and 5 bases, with 5 bases remaining between them. Germline values: CDR1 LGHDT, CDR2 YNNKEL (reference sequence). The CDR3: CASSQATETQYF. DNA of the CDR3: TGTGCCAGCAGCCAAGCTACGGAGACCCAGTACTTC.

The chain uses TRBV7-9 and TRBJ2-3, with D unresolved. V was cut by 1 base and J by 4 bases, with 6 bases left in between. This CDR3 is built from 13 residues. The V gene's germline CDR1 is SEHNR and CDR2 FQNEAQ (reference sequence). The CDR3 DNA sequence: TGTGCCAGCAGCTTAGGCGGACCAGATACGCAGTATTTT. Translating it yields CASSLGGPDTQYF.

J is TRBJ2-6 and V is TRBV4-3; possible D gene TRBD2, 6 bases. This CDR3 is 16 amino acids long. The germline CDR1 and CDR2 sequences are LGHNA and YSLEER. The V gene lost 0 bases and the J gene lost 0 bases, with 6 bases spanning the gap. This chain's CDR3 is CASSQEEGSGANVLTF. CDR3 coding DNA: TGCGCCAGCAGCCAAGAGGAGGGCTCTGGGGCCAACGTCCTGACTTTC.

The J gene is TRBJ1-5, the V gene TRBV4-1; no definite D call. V was shortened by 2 bases and J by 5 bases, with 16 bases between the two germline ends. The CDR3 sequence is 16 residues long. CDR1 is MGHRA and CDR2 is YSYEKL in the germline V gene. CDR3 sequence reads: CASSQLGREADQPQHF. CDR3 sequence (DNA): TGCGCCAGCAGCCAATTGGGTCGGGAAGCAGATCAGCCCCAGCATTTT.

This clone showed up just a few times. This rearrangement joins TRBV7-2 to TRBJ1-5; D gene unclear. Trimming removed 2 bases from V and 3 bases from J, with 11 bases in between. The CDR3 has 15 residues. CDR1 and CDR2 from the germline V gene are SGHTA and FQGNSA. The DNA for the CDR3 is TGTGCCAGCAGCTTAAGTTATAGAACCAATCAGCCCCAGCATTTT. It translates to CASSLSYRTNQPQHF.

The CDR3 coding sequence is TGTGCCAGCAGCTTAGCGGGACCGAACACTGAAGCTTTCTTT. Amino acid sequence: CASSLAGPNTEAFF. The chain employs TRBV7-3 and TRBJ1-1; D perhaps matches TRBD1 (5 bases). V dropped 2 bases and J dropped 1 base, with 8 bases sitting between them. The length of the CDR3 is 14 residues. Germline V gives CDR1 SGHTA, CDR2 FQGTGA.

By its share, this clone is medium-sized. Germline is not matched at one junction end, which may reflect a read error. The genes are TRBV2 and TRBJ2-7, with D tentatively TRBD2 (5 bases). The CDR3 loop spans 12 amino acids. Germline values: CDR1 SNHLY, CDR2 FYNNEI. The CDR3 nucleotides are TGTGCCAGCAGGGAAGAGGGATCCGAGCAGTACTTC. Protein: CASREEGSEQYF.

The chain employs TRBV27 and TRBJ2-7; 8 nucleotides match TRBD1. The ends lost 6 bases at V and 2 bases at J; junction bases unmatched: 9. Germline V gene data show CDR1 as MNHEY and CDR2 as SMNVEV (reference sequence). CDR3 length equals 15 residues. In nucleotides, the CDR3 is TGTGCCAGCAGCCGAAAGACAGGGGCGCCCTACGAGCAGTACTTC. As protein: CASSRKTGAPYEQYF.

The V and J genes are TRBV7-2 and TRBJ2-4; 9 nucleotides line up with TRBD2. Germline assignment: CDR1 SGHTA and CDR2 FQGNSA. The length of the CDR3 is 15 residues. The J segment lost 8 bases and the V segment lost 4 bases, leaving 9 bases of the junction unmatched. CDR3 in DNA: TGTGCCAGCAGCTCATTAGCGGGAGCCGTGGACATTCAGTACTTC. Its translation is CASSSLAGAVDIQYF.

The J gene is TRBJ2-5, the V gene TRBV2, with 8 nucleotides matching TRBD1. CDR1 is SNHLY and CDR2 is FYNNEI in the germline V gene. This CDR3 contains 15 residues. V was clipped by 0 bases and J by 4 bases; unmatched bases: 4. The CDR3: CASSEAQGTGETQYF. The DNA of the CDR3 is TGTGCCAGCAGTGAAGCACAGGGGACAGGAGAGACCCAGTACTTC.

The rearrangement links TRBV2 to TRBJ1-3; a possible D gene is TRBD1 (6 bases). The germline V and J ends were trimmed by 6 bases and 0 bases, with 12 bases remaining between them. Germline CDR1 reads SNHLY; CDR2 reads FYNNEI. This CDR3 has 15 amino acids. CDR3 in DNA: TGTGCCAGCAGCCCAAGGACAGCCTCTGGAAACACCATATATTTT. This encodes CASSPRTASGNTIYF.